This TCR beta chain was sequenced for a study of T cells in localized non-small cell lung cancer (TCRdb year 2020). In terms of the full investigation: The study examined T cell repertoires in a few hundred patients with early-stage NSCLC and compared tumors with uninvolved tumor-adjacent lungs. The cohort was made up of under 250 treatment-naive NSCLC patients whose localized lung tumors had been resected. A mean age of approximately 70 years was recorded for the NSCLC patients, of whom more than 120 were male and around 100 were female. What the study reported, not specific to this receptor: Uninvolved tumor-adjacent lung showed the highest T cell clonality, higher than tumor, which suggests more focused antigenic responses in the adjacent lung. A median of 57 of the top 100 tumor clones turned up in the paired uninvolved adjacent lung, and fewer than 35 of those clones also ranked among the top 100 of that same adjacent lung. Because multi-region tumor sequencing was not performed, intratumor heterogeneity could not be ruled out. Since the design was exploratory, TCR variables were selected using unadjusted p-values with no false-discovery rate correction. Higher T cell density in blood was associated with longer overall survival, whereas higher clonality in adjacent lung was associated with shorter survival.

From its cysteine to its phenylalanine, the CDR3 spans 14 amino acids. Only the CDR3 part of the read is kept: 42 bases, read in frame from the first base. Deletion took 2 bases off V and 4 bases off J, with a span of 10 bases between the germline ends. Sequences SGHRS (CDR1) and YFSETQ (CDR2) are obtained from the germline V gene. At diagnosis, peripheral blood, uninvolved tumor-adjacent lung and tumor were collected and stored as a combination of fresh-frozen and FFPE material. Blood samples were analyzed as peripheral blood mononuclear cells for TCR repertoire profiling. Comment on this clone: It has no known antigen specificity. No qualities accompany the bases; no much larger clone lies one base away.

TCR beta CDR3 regions were sequenced from DNA using the immunoSEQ Assay. As for the authors' bioinformatics: To compute T cell density, TCR beta template counts were normalized to usable DNA, which was estimated by amplifying housekeeping genes. Using the preseqR package, richness was estimated by extrapolating to 120,000 templates for tissue samples and 400,000 templates for PBMC samples. Clonality was taken to be one minus Pielou's evenness. Tissue-enriched TCRs were identified by differential abundance testing using productive amino-acid clonotypes, minimum total count 5 and alpha 0.1. The Jaccard Index and the Morisita Overlap Index were used to quantify repertoire overlap between compartments. GLIPH grouped TCR beta CDR3s together with public tetramer-defined viral CDR3s, and a viral motif had to include at least three viral sequences and show V-gene enrichment. The source is immuneACCESS, and TCRdb retained only in-frame sequences with V and J called. Part of the clones is not carried over; for the studies checked, unresolved V genes explain less than half of this, and the remainder is unexplained. V and J calls plus clone size are reproduced from that table; the DNA served to infer D and trimming. The sample has some 32,000 clones on record, roughly 94% of them singletons. The ten top clones hold around 0.77% of the sample.

Recombination joined TRBV5-1 with TRBJ2-1; the D element could tentatively be TRBD1 or TRBD2, as 5 bases agree for each. The source material was peripheral blood, sampled before any cancer treatment. The origin of this receptor is a woman aged 35 to 70 with stage I lung adenocarcinoma. Here is the DNA: TGCGCCAGCAGCTTAAATGAGGGGTACAATGAGCAGTTCTTC. This codes for CASSLNEGYNEQFF.